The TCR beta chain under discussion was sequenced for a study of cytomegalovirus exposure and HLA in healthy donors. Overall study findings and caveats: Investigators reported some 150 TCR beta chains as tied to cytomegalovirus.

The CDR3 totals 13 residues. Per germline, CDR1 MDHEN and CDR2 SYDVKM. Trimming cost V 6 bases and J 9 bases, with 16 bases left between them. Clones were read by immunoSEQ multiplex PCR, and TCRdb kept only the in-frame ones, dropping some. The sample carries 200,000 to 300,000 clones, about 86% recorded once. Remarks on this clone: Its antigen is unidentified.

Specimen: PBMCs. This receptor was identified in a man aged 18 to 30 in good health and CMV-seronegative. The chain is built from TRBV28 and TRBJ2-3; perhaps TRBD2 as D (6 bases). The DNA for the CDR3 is TGTGCCAGCAGAACTCTAGCGCCAGGGACGCAGTATTTT. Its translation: CASRTLAPGTQYF.